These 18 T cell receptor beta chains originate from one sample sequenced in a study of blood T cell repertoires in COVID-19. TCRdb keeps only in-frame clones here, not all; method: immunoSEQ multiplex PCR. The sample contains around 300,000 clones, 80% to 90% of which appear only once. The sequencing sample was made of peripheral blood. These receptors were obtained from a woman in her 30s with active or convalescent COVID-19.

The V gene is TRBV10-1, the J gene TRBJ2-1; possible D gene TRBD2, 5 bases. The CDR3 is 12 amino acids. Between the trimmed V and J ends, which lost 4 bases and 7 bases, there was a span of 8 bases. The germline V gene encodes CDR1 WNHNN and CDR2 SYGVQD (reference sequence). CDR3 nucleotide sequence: TGCGCCAGCAGTGCCCTAGCAAATGAGCAGTTCTTC. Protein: CASSALANEQFF.

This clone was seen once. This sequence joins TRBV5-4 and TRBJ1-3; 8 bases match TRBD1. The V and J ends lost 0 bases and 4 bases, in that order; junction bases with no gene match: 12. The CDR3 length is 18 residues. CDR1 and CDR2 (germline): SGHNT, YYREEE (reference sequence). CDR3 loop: CASSLVAGGAFSGNTIYF. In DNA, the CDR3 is TGTGCCAGCAGCTTGGTAGCAGGGGGCGCTTTCTCCGGAAACACCATATATTTT.

Here the CDR3 DNA reads TGTGCCAGCAGCTTGGAGGAGCGGGAGAACTTAAAATACAATGAGCAGTTCTTC. Translation gives CASSLEERENLKYNEQFF. V gene TRBV5-6 combines with J gene TRBJ2-1; TRBD2 matches 8 bases. Per germline, CDR1 SGHDT and CDR2 YYEEEE. After removal of 0 bases from V and 4 bases from J, the junction contained 12 bases not matched to a gene. CDR3 length: 18 amino acids. The full variable domain, rest sourced from reference TRBV5-6 and TRBJ2-1, is DAGVTQSPTHLIKTRGQQVTLRCSPKSGHDTVSWYQQALGQGPQFIFQYYEEEERQRGNFPDRFSGHQFPNYSSELNVNALLLGDSALYLCASSLEERENLKYNEQFFGPGTRLTVL.

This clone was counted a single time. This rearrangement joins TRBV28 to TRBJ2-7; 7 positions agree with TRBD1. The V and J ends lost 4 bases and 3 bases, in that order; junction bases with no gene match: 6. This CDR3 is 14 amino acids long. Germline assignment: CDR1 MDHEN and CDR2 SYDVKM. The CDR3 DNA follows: TGTGCCAGCAGTTCCCACAGGGGAATCTACGAGCAGTACTTC. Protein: CASSSHRGIYEQYF.

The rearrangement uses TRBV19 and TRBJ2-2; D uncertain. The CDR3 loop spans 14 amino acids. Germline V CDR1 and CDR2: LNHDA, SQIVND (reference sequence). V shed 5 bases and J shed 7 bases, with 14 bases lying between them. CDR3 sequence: CASSDQIEVGELFF. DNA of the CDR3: TGTGCCAGTAGTGACCAAATTGAGGTCGGGGAGCTGTTTTTT.

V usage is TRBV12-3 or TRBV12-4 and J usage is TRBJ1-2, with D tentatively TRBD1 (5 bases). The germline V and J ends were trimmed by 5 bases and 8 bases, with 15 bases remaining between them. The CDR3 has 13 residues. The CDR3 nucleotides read TGTGCCAGCAGTCAAGTCGGGGGAGGGGGCTACACCTTC. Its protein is CASSQVGGGGYTF.

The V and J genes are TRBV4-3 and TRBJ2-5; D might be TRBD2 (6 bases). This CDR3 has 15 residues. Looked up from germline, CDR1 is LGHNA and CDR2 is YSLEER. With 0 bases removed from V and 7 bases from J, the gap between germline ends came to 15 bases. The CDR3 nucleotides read TGCGCCAGCAGCCAAGATTTCGGAGGGGCAGGGACCCAGTACTTC. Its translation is CASSQDFGGAGTQYF.

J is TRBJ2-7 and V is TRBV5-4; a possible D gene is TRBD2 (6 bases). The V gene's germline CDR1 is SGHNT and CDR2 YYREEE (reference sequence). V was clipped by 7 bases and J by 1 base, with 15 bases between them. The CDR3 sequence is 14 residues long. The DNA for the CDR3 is TGTGCCAGCGGGAGGAAGTCCTCTTCCTACGAGCAGTACTTC. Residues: CASGRKSSSYEQYF.

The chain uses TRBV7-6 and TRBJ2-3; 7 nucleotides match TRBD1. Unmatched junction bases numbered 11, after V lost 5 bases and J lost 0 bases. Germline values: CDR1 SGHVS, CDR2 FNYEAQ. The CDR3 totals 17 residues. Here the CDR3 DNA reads TGTGCCAGCAGCCGGAGAGGGGGCTTAACTAGCACAGATACGCAGTATTTT. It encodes CASSRRGGLTSTDTQYF.

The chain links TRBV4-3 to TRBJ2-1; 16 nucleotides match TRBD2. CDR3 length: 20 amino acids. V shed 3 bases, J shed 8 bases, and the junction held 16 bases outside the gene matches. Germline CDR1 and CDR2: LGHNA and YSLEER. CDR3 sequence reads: CASSQGGSGTSGGAWDEQFF. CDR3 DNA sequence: TGCGCCAGCAGCCAGGGAGGATCCGGGACTAGCGGGGGGGCATGGGATGAGCAGTTCTTC.

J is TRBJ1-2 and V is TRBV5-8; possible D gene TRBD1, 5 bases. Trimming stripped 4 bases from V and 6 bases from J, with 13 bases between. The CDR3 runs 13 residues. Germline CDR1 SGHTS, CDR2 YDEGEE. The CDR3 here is CASSRVRGDGYTF. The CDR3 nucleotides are TGTGCCAGCAGCCGGGTAAGGGGCGATGGCTACACCTTC.

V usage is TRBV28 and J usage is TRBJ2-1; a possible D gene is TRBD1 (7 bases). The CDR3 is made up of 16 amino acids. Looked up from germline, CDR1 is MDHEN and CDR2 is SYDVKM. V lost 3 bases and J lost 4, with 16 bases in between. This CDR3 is CASSLIGQGGYNEQFF. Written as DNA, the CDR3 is TGTGCCAGCAGTTTGATAGGCCAGGGGGGATACAATGAGCAGTTCTTC.

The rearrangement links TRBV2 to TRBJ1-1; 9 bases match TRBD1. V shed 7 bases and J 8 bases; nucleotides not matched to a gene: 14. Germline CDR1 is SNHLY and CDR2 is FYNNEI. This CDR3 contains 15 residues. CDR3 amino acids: CASIAGRDRAQEAFF. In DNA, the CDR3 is TGTGCCAGCATTGCGGGGAGGGACAGGGCCCAAGAAGCTTTCTTT.

DNA of the CDR3: TGTGCCAGCAGCCGGACTCAAGACCATGAGCAGTTCTTC. Amino acid sequence: CASSRTQDHEQFF. The V and J genes are TRBV5-4 and TRBJ2-1; D perhaps matches TRBD2 (5 bases). The V end was cut by 4 bases, the J end by 8 bases, with 13 bases between. Germline lookup yields CDR1 SGHNT and CDR2 YYREEE (reference sequence). The CDR3 totals 13 residues.

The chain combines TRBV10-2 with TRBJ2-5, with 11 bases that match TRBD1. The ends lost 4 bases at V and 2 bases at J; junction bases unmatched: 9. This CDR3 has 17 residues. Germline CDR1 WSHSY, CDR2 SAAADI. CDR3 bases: TGCGCCAGCAGTGCCCCAACCGGGACAGGGGGTCAAGAGACCCAGTACTTC. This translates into CASSAPTGTGGQETQYF.

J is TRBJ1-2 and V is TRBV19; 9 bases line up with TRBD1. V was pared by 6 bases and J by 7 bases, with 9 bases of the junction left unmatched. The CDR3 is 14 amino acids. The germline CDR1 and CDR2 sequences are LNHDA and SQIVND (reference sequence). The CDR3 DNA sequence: TGTGCCAGTAGGGACCGGGACAGGGATTTTGGCTACACCTTC. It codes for CASRDRDRDFGYTF.

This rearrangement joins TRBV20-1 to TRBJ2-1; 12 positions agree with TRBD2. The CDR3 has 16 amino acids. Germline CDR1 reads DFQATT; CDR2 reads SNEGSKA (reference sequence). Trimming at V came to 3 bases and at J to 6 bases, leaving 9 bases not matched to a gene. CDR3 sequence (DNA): TGCAGTGCTAGTCTAGCGGGGGGGCCATCGGGCAATGAGCAGTTCTTC. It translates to CSASLAGGPSGNEQFF.

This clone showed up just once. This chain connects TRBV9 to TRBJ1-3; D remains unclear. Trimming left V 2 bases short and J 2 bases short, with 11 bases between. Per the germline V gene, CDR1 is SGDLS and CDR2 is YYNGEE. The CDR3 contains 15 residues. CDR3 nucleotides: TGTGCCAGCAGCGTTAGCCCTCAAACTGGAAACACCATATATTTT. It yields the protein CASSVSPQTGNTIYF.